The 7 T cell receptor beta chains below were found in one sample sequenced in a study of T-cell memory formation after mild COVID-19 (dated by TCRdb to the early 2020s). Library construction relied on 5' RACE. The sequencing machine was an Illumina NovaSeq 6000. TCRdb passed the public sequencing reads through fastp at Q25 and MiXCR, retaining productive beta sequences. Each CDR3 protein gets just one entry, which takes the most common genes and DNA from the rows behind it. In this sample the table shows 450,000 to 650,000 distinct CDR3 sequences, about a fifth of which occur a single time. The top ten clones comprise 9.5% to 15% of the sample. The source material was PBMCs or a T cell subset sorted from them (not recorded which). The receptors were gathered from an adult woman who had mild COVID-19 (a few samples of this study predate the infection). The sample titles of this study are shuffled in the database, so cell type and time point are left out; the donor was told from shared clones.

The chain uses TRBV13 and TRBJ2-1; D might be TRBD2 (6 bases). The V and J ends lost 8 bases and 4 bases respectively, with 12 bases between them. This CDR3 contains 13 residues. Per the germline V gene, CDR1 is PRHDT and CDR2 is FYEKMQ (reference sequence). CDR3 loop: CASGGRGYNEQFF. In DNA form, the CDR3 reads TGTGCCAGCGGGGGGAGAGGATACAATGAGCAGTTCTTC.

This clonotype has only a few counts. This sequence joins TRBV5-1 and TRBJ2-3, with D perhaps matching TRBD1 or TRBD2 (5 bases each). Germline V gives CDR1 SGHRS, CDR2 YFSETQ. The CDR3 runs to 13 residues. Trimming pared 4 bases from V and 4 bases from J, leaving 10 bases between. The CDR3 nucleotides read TGCGCCAGCAGCCGGGACGGACCAGATACGCAGTATTTT. It codes for CASSRDGPDTQYF.

This clonotype was seen a handful of times. This chain uses TRBV24-1 with TRBJ2-3, with D perhaps matching TRBD1 or TRBD2 (5 bases each). This CDR3 is built from 14 residues. From germline, CDR1 is KGHDR and CDR2 SFDVKD. V dropped 6 bases and J dropped 5 bases, with 14 bases sitting between them. The CDR3 DNA is TGTGCCACCAGTCCGGGACGGGAAGGAGATACGCAGTATTTT. Its translation is CATSPGREGDTQYF.

This clonotype was counted between two and nine times. The chain carries TRBV18 and TRBJ2-1, with TRBD2 matching over 10 bases. V was clipped by 5 bases and J by 4 bases; unmatched bases: 11. There are 17 residues in the CDR3. The germline gives CDR1 KGHSH, CDR2 LQKENI. CDR3 sequence reads: CASSSSGRARGYNEQFF. The DNA of the CDR3 is TGTGCCAGCTCATCGAGCGGGAGGGCGAGGGGTTACAATGAGCAGTTCTTC.

V usage is TRBV7-3 and J usage is TRBJ1-1; 9 bases agree with TRBD1. The V gene end was trimmed by 3 bases and the J gene end by 4 bases; junction bases not matched to a gene: 9. The CDR3 has 16 amino acids. Germline V lookup: CDR1 SGHTA, CDR2 FQGTGA. In nucleotides, the CDR3 is TGTGCCAGCAGCTTCCAACAGGGGGCCGGGGGCACTGAAGCTTTCTTT. Residues: CASSFQQGAGGTEAFF.

CDR3 DNA sequence: TGTGCCAGCAGCCCCCCCGGGCGGGGCCCCAAGCAGTACTTC. This sequence encodes CASSPPGRGPKQYF. This sequence joins TRBV12-3 or TRBV12-4 and TRBJ2-7; maybe TRBD2 (6 bases). V was cut by 6 bases and J by 8 bases, with 20 bases left in between. The CDR3 extends over 14 amino acids.

This clonotype has more than one count but fewer than ten. This rearrangement joins TRBV20-1 to TRBJ2-3; TRBD2 aligns across 10 bases. Trimming took 1 base from V and 5 from J; bases not matched to a gene: 6. The CDR3 is 15 residues long. Germline-derived CDR1 and CDR2 are DFQATT and SNEGSKA (reference sequence). The CDR3 spells CSARAASGGVDTQYF. In DNA, the CDR3 is TGCAGTGCTAGAGCGGCTAGCGGGGGTGTAGATACGCAGTATTTT.